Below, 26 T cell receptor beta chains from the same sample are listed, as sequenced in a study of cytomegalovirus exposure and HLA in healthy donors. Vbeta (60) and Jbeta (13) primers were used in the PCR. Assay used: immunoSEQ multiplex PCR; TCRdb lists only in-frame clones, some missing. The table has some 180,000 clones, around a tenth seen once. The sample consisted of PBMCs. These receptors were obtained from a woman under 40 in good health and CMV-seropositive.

This chain's CDR3 is CASSLGLAGTLGQFF. The CDR3 nucleotides are TGTGCCAGCAGCTTGGGACTAGCGGGAACCTTAGGGCAGTTCTTC. The chain couples TRBV13 to TRBJ2-1, with TRBD2 matching 13 bases. This CDR3 has 15 residues. Losses at the gene ends were 3 bases for V and 12 bases for J; bases not matched to a gene: 8. The germline V gene encodes CDR1 PRHDT and CDR2 FYEKMQ (reference sequence). The full variable domain, in which reference TRBV13 and TRBJ2-1 provide the parts outside the CDR3, is AAGVIQSPRHLIKEKRETATLKCYPIPRHDTVYWYQQGPGQDPQFLISFYEKMQSDKGSIPDRFSAQQFSDYHSELNMSSLELGDSALYFCASSLGLAGTLGQFFGPGTRLTVL.

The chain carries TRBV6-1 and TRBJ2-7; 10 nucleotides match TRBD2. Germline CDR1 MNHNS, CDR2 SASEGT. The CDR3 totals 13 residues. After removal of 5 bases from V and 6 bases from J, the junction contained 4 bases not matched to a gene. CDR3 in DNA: TGTGCCAGCAGTTTGGGACTAGCGATCGAGCAGTACTTC. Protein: CASSLGLAIEQYF.

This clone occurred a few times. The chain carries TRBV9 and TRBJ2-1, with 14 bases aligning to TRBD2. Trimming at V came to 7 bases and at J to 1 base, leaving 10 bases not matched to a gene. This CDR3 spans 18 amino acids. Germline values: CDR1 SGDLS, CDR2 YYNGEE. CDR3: CASAPGLAGVGSYNEQFF. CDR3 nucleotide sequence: TGTGCCAGCGCCCCGGGACTAGCGGGAGTCGGGTCCTACAATGAGCAGTTCTTC.

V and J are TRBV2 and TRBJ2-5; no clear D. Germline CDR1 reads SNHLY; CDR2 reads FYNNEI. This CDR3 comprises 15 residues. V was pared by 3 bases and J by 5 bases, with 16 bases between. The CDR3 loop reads CASSDLSQAWETQYF. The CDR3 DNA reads TGTGCCAGCAGTGATCTCAGTCAGGCGTGGGAGACCCAGTACTTC. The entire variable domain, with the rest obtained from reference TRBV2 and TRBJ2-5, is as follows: EPEVTQTPSHQVTQMGQEVILRCVPISNHLYFYWYRQILGQKVEFLVSFYNNEISEKSEIFDDQFSVERPDGSNFTLKIRSTKLEDSAMYFCASSDLSQAWETQYFGPGTRLLVL.

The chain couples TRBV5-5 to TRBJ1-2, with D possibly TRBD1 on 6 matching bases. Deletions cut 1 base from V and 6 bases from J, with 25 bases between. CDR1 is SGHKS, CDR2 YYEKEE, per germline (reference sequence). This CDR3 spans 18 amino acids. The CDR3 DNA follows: TGTGCCAGCAGCTTGAGTTTAGGCAGGGGCGCCTTCGTGGATGGCTACACCTTC. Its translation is CASSLSLGRGAFVDGYTF.

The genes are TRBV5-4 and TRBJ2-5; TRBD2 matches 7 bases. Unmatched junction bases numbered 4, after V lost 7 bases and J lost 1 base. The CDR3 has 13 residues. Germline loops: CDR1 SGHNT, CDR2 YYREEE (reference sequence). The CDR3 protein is CASRRGGQETQYF. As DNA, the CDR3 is TGTGCCAGCCGGCGCGGGGGCCAAGAGACCCAGTACTTC.

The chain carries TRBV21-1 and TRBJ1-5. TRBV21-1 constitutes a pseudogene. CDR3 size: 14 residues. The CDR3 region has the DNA TGTGCCTGTATCCCGGTCTATGGCAATCAGCCCCAGCATTTT. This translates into CACIPVYGNQPQHF.

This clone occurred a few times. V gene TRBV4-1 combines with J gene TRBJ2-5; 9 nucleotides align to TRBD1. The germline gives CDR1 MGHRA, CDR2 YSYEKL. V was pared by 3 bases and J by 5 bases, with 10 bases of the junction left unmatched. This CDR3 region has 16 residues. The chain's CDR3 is CASSQFPGQGKETQYF. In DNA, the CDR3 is TGCGCCAGCAGCCAGTTCCCGGGACAGGGAAAGGAGACCCAGTACTTC.

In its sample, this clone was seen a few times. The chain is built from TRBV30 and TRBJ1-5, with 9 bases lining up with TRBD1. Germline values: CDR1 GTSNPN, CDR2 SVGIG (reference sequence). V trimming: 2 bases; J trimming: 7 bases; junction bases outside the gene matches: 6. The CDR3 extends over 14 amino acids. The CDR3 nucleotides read TGTGCCTGGAGTAAGGGACAGGGAGGACAGCCCCAGCATTTT. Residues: CAWSKGQGGQPQHF.

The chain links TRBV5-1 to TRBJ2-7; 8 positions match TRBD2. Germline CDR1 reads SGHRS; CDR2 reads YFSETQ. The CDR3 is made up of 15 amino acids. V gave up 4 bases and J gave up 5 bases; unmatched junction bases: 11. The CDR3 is CASSRSPGLDDEQYF. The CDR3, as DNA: TGCGCCAGCAGCCGGAGTCCGGGACTAGACGACGAGCAGTACTTC.

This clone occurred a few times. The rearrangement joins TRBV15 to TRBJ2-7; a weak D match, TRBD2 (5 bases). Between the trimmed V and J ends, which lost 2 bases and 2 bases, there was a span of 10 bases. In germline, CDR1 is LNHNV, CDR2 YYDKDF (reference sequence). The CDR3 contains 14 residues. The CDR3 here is CATSRRTAPYEQYF. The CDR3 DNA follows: TGTGCCACCAGCAGACGGACTGCACCCTACGAGCAGTACTTC.

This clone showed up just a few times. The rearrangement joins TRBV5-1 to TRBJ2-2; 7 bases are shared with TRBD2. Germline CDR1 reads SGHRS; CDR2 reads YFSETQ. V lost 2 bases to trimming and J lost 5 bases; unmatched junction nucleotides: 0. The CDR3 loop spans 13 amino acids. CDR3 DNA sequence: TGCGCCAGCAGCTTTAGCGGGACCGGGGAGCTGTTTTTT. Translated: CASSFSGTGELFF.

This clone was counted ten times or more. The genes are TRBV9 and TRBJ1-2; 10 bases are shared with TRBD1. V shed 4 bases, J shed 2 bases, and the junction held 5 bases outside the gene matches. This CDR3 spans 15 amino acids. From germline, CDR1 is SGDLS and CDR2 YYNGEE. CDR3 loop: CASSPGTGANYGYTF. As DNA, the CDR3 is TGTGCCAGCAGCCCCGGGACAGGGGCCAACTATGGCTACACCTTC.

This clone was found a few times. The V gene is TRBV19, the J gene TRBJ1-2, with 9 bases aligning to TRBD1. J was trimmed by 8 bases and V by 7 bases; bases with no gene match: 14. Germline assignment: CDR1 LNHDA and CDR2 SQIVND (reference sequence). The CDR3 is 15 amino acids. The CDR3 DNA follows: TGTGCCAGTACTTTCCGGGACAGGGTGAGTGGAGGCTACACCTTC. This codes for CASTFRDRVSGGYTF.

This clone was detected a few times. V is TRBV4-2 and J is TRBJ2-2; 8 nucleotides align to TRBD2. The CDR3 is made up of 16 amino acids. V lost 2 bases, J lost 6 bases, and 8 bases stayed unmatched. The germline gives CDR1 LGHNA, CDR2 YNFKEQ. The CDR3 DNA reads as TGTGCCAGCAGCCAACCCGGGAGGGCCGACGCCGGGGAGCTGTTTTTT. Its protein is CASSQPGRADAGELFF.

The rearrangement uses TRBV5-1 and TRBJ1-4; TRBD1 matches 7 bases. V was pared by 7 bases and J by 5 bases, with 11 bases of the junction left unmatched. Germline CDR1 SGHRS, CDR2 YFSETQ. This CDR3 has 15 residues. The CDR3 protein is CASGDGTVGNEKLFF. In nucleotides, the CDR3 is TGCGCCAGCGGGGATGGGACAGTTGGGAATGAAAAACTGTTTTTT.

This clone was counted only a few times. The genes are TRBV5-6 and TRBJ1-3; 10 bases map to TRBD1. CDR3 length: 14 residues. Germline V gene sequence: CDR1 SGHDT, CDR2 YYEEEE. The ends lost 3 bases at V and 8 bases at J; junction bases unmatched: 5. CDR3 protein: CASSYGTGADTIYF. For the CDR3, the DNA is TGTGCCAGCAGCTACGGGACAGGGGCGGACACCATATATTTT.

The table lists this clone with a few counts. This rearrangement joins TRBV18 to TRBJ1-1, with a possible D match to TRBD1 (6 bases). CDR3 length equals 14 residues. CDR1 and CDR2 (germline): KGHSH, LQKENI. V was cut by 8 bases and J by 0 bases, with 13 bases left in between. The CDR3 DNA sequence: TGTGCCAGCGCGACGGGACACCTGAACACTGAAGCTTTCTTT. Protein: CASATGHLNTEAFF.

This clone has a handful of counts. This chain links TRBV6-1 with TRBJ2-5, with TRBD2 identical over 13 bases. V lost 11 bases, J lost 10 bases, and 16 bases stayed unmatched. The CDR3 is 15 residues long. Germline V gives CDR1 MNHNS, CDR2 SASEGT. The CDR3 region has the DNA TGTGCCGGCTCTCTGCGGACTAGCGGGAGAGAAGACCAGTACTTC. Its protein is CAGSLRTSGREDQYF.

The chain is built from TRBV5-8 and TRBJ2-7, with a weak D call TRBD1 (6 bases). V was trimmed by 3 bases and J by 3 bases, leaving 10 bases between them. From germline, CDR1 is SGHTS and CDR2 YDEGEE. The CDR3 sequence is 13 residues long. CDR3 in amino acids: CASSSWGLYEQYF. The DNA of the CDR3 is TGTGCCAGCAGCTCCTGGGGGCTCTACGAGCAGTACTTC.

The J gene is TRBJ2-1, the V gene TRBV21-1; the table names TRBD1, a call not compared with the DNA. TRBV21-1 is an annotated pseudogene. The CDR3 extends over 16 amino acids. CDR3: CASSKAGPPIYNEQFF. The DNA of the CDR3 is TGTGCCAGCAGCAAAGCGGGGCCACCCATTTACAATGAGCAGTTCTTC.

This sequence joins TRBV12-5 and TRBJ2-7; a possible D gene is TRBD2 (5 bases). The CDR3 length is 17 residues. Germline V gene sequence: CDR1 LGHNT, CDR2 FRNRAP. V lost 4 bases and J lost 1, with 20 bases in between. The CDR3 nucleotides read TGTGCTAGTGGTTCCCGATCTTACGTCGGGGTGTCCTACGAGCAGTACTTC. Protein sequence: CASGSRSYVGVSYEQYF. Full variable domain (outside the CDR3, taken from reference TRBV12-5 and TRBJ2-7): DARVTQTPRHKVTEMGQEVTMRCQPILGHNTVFWYRQTMMQGLELLAYFRNRAPLDDSGMPKDRFSAEMPDATLATLKIQPSEPRDSAVYFCASGSRSYVGVSYEQYFGPGTRLTVT.

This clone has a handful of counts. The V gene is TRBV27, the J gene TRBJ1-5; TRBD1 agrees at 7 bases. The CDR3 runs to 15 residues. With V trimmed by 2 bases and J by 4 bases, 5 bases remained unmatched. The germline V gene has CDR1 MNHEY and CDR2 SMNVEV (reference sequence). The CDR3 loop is CASSLGGGANQPQHF. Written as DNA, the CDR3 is TGTGCCAGCAGTTTAGGAGGGGGCGCGAATCAGCCCCAGCATTTT.

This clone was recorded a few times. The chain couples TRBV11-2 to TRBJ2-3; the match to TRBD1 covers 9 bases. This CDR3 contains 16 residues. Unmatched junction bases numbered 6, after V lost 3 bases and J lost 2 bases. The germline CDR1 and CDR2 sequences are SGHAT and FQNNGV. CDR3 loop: CASSLGRDRVTDTQYF. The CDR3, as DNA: TGTGCCAGCAGCTTGGGACGGGACAGGGTCACAGATACGCAGTATTTT.

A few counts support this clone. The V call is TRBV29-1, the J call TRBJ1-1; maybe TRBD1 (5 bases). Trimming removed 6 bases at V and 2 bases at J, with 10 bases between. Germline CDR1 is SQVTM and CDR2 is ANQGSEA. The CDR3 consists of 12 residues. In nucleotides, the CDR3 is TGCAGCGTCCGGACAACCAACACTGAAGCTTTCTTT. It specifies CSVRTTNTEAFF. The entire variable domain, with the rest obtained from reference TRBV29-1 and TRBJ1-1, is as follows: SAVISQKPSRDICQRGTSLTIQCQVDSQVTMMFWYRQQPGQSLTLIATANQGSEATYESGFVIDKFPISRPNLTFSTLTVSNMSPEDSSIYLCSVRTTNTEAFFGQGTRLTVV.

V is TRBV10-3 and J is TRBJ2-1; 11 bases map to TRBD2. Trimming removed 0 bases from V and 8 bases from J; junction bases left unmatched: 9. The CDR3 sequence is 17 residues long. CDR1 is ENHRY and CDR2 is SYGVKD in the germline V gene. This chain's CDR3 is CAISESGRTSGYDEQFF. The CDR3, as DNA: TGTGCCATCAGTGAGTCGGGAAGGACTAGCGGGTATGATGAGCAGTTCTTC.